The 15 T cell receptor beta chains below come from one sample, sequenced in a study of T-cell reconstitution after alpha-beta-depleted transplantation in children. Molecular barcoding with unique molecular identifiers was used for the TCRbeta library. Via MiXCR, TCRdb re-called the PCR reads, giving one row per CDR3 protein. This table holds 480,000 or so distinct CDR3 sequences, roughly a tenth found once. This specimen consisted of PBMCs, obtained before TCRalphabeta/CD19-depleted stem cell transplant. The receptors come from a child under 10 years old with inherited bone marrow failure, due to receive a stem cell transplant.

This clonotype was detected ten times or more. The rearrangement links TRBV5-1 to TRBJ2-1, with TRBD1 as a possible D gene (6 bases). Trimming left V 9 bases short and J 7 bases short, with 11 bases between. Germline V lookup: CDR1 SGHRS, CDR2 YFSETQ. This CDR3 comprises 11 residues. Written as DNA, the CDR3 is TGCGCCATACAACAGGGTAATGAGCAGTTCTTC. The encoded protein is CAIQQGNEQFF.

In its sample, this clonotype was seen many times. The chain recombines TRBV20-1 with TRBJ1-4; no definite D call. Germline V gives CDR1 DFQATT, CDR2 SNEGSKA (reference sequence). Trimming took off 3 bases at V and 6 bases at J, with 11 bases between the two ends. The CDR3 length is 13 residues. CDR3 sequence: CSASLDYDEKLFF. In DNA, the CDR3 is TGCAGTGCTAGCTTGGACTACGATGAAAAACTGTTTTTT.

This clonotype has a count of ten or more. The chain uses TRBV4-2 and TRBJ2-7, with TRBD2 as a possible D gene (5 bases). V was pared by 2 bases and J by 4 bases, with 9 bases between. CDR3 length: 13 amino acids. Germline CDR1 reads LGHNA; CDR2 reads YNFKEQ. This CDR3 reads CASSQRGSYEQYF. The CDR3 nucleotides read TGTGCCAGCAGCCAACGGGGATCTTACGAGCAGTACTTC.

The V gene is TRBV12-3 or TRBV12-4, the J gene TRBJ2-7; TRBD2 matches at 11 bases. CDR3 size: 19 residues. V gave up 2 bases and J gave up 6 bases; unmatched junction bases: 18. The CDR3 DNA is TGTGCCAGCAGTTTAAGAGCAGGGTTCATTCTAGCGGGAGGTAGCGAGCAGTACTTC. Protein sequence: CASSLRAGFILAGGSEQYF.

The chain combines TRBV20-1 with TRBJ2-3; no reliable D call. Trimming took off 3 bases at V and 5 bases at J, with 15 bases between the two ends. CDR3 length: 14 residues. Per germline, CDR1 DFQATT and CDR2 SNEGSKA (reference sequence). CDR3 coding DNA: TGCAGTGCTAGTGCCCTTCGAGAATTAGATACGCAGTATTTT. Its protein is CSASALRELDTQYF.

The CDR3 protein is CASSSGGNEQYF. CDR3 nucleotide sequence: TGTGCCAGCAGTTCGGGGGGCAACGAGCAGTACTTC. The chain couples TRBV12-3 or TRBV12-4 to TRBJ2-7; D might be TRBD2 (7 bases). This CDR3 comprises 12 residues. V gave up 4 bases and J gave up 5 bases, with 9 bases separating them.

The chain uses TRBV12-3 or TRBV12-4 and TRBJ1-5; D might be TRBD1 (6 bases). The CDR3 is 15 residues long. Trimming shortened V by 4 bases and J by 2 bases, and 12 bases separated the two germline ends. CDR3 DNA: TGTGCCAGCAGTTCCCGACAGGAGGGCAATCAGCCCCAGCATTTT. Translation gives CASSSRQEGNQPQHF.

The rearrangement joins TRBV19 to TRBJ2-5, with 7 bases lining up with TRBD1. The CDR3 extends over 12 amino acids. The junction had 1 base not matched to a gene; V was cut back by 4 bases and J by 5 bases. Germline lookup yields CDR1 LNHDA and CDR2 SQIVND (reference sequence). CDR3 sequence reads: CASSKQGETQYF. The CDR3 nucleotides are TGTGCCAGTAGTAAACAGGGGGAGACCCAGTACTTC. The variable domain in full, with the rest retrieved from reference TRBV19 and TRBJ2-5, is DGGITQSPKYLFRKEGQNVTLSCEQNLNHDAMYWYRQDPGQGLRLIYYSQIVNDFQKGDIAEGYSVSREKKESFPLTVTSAQKNPTAFYLCASSKQGETQYFGPGTRLLVL.

A few counts support this clonotype. This CDR3 reads CASRQGQGSYEQYF. The CDR3 DNA reads as TGTGCCAGCAGACAAGGTCAGGGGTCCTACGAGCAGTACTTC. The rearrangement joins TRBV28 to TRBJ2-7; D is possibly TRBD1 (6 bases). CDR3 size: 14 residues. Germline CDR1 and CDR2: MDHEN and SYDVKM. V lost 6 bases and J lost 1, with 13 bases in between.

This clonotype was detected many times. This chain uses TRBV10-3 with TRBJ2-3; a possible D gene is TRBD1 (6 bases). Per the germline V gene, CDR1 is ENHRY and CDR2 is SYGVKD. The CDR3 sequence is 15 residues long. V was shortened by 10 bases and J by 0 bases, with 17 bases between the two germline ends. CDR3 region: CATATGGLSTDTQYF. For the CDR3, the DNA is TGTGCCACCGCAACTGGGGGCCTAAGCACAGATACGCAGTATTTT.

The rearrangement uses TRBV2 and TRBJ1-5; TRBD1 might be the D (6 bases). Trimming removed 10 bases from V and 6 bases from J, with 16 bases in between. The CDR3 totals 13 residues. Germline assignment: CDR1 SNHLY and CDR2 FYNNEI. CDR3 nucleotide sequence: TGTGCCACCCTCGGGGGGCTCGGTCAGCCCCAGCATTTT. Protein product: CATLGGLGQPQHF. Complete variable domain (other parts from reference TRBV2 and TRBJ1-5): EPEVTQTPSHQVTQMGQEVILRCVPISNHLYFYWYRQILGQKVEFLVSFYNNEISEKSEIFDDQFSVERPDGSNFTLKIRSTKLEDSAMYFCATLGGLGQPQHFGDGTRLSIL.

Many counts were recorded for this clonotype. V is TRBV9 and J is TRBJ2-2; 9 positions agree with TRBD2. This CDR3 has 18 amino acids. Trimming removed 2 bases from V and 0 bases from J; junction bases left unmatched: 8. Germline V gene data show CDR1 as SGDLS and CDR2 as YYNGEE. CDR3 residues: CASSVMAGGFANTGELFF. The CDR3 DNA reads TGTGCCAGCAGCGTGATGGCGGGAGGGTTCGCGAACACCGGGGAGCTGTTTTTT.

The V gene is TRBV28, the J gene TRBJ2-5; 9 positions agree with TRBD2. The CDR3 has 15 amino acids. V was clipped by 4 bases and J by 5 bases; unmatched bases: 8. Germline values: CDR1 MDHEN, CDR2 SYDVKM. The CDR3 loop reads CASSYQLAGGETQYF. The DNA for the CDR3 is TGTGCCAGCAGTTATCAACTAGCGGGCGGGGAGACCCAGTACTTC.

At least ten counts were recorded for this clonotype. The V call is TRBV5-8, the J call TRBJ2-4; 10 nucleotides match TRBD2. CDR3 length: 15 residues. Germline V lookup: CDR1 SGHTS, CDR2 YDEGEE. J was trimmed by 6 bases and V by 0 bases; bases with no gene match: 3. DNA for the CDR3: TGTGCCAGCAGCTTGGGCCTAGCGGGAGTAAACATTCAGTACTTC. Its protein is CASSLGLAGVNIQYF.

This clonotype was seen at least ten times. The rearrangement uses TRBV13 and TRBJ2-1; perhaps TRBD2 as D (6 bases). Trimming took off 3 bases at V and 4 bases at J, with 16 bases between the two ends. From germline, CDR1 is PRHDT and CDR2 FYEKMQ (reference sequence). The CDR3 runs to 16 residues. The DNA for the CDR3 is TGTGCCAGCAGCTTGACCCCGGGACTCCCTTACAATGAGCAGTTCTTC. Translating gives CASSLTPGLPYNEQFF.